This entry lists 21 T cell receptor beta chains sequenced from one sample in a study of cytomegalovirus exposure and HLA in healthy donors (dated by TCRdb to 2016 to 2017). Libraries were built with the immunoSEQ multiplex PCR assay. The multiplex PCR relied on a mix of 60 forward primers for TCR Vbeta segments and 13 reverse primers for TCR Jbeta segments. Imported from immuneACCESS, the table was reduced by TCRdb to in-frame sequences with V and J called. These copies leave out some clones; in studies compared against another copy, an unresolved V gene accounts for under half, and the cause of the remainder is not known. The sample has 100,000 to 150,000 clones on record, about three quarters of them singletons. The ten largest clones represent less than 3% of the sample. The sequenced sample was PBMCs. Receptors were obtained from a woman aged 40 to 50 in good health and CMV-seropositive.

The rearrangement joins TRBV6-1 to TRBJ1-4; the match to TRBD1 covers 8 bases. The germline CDR1 and CDR2 sequences are MNHNS and SASEGT. The ends lost 4 bases at V and 8 bases at J; junction bases unmatched: 15. The CDR3 sequence is 17 residues long. The CDR3 DNA reads TGTGCCAGCAGTGGACTTGCGCAGGGGGCATTGGAGGAAAAACTGTTTTTT. Protein product: CASSGLAQGALEEKLFF.

The chain uses TRBV2 and TRBJ2-6, with TRBD2 as a possible D gene (6 bases). V lost 6 bases to trimming and J lost 0 bases, with 12 bases between them. Per the germline V gene, CDR1 is SNHLY and CDR2 is FYNNEI. The CDR3 sequence is 16 residues long. CDR3 sequence (DNA): TGTGCCAGCAGGACAGCGGGCCCCTCTGGGGCCAACGTCCTGACTTTC. Amino acid sequence: CASRTAGPSGANVLTF.

This chain uses TRBV7-8 with TRBJ2-5; possible D gene TRBD2, 6 bases. Germline V gives CDR1 SGHVS, CDR2 FQNEAQ. The V and J ends lost 4 bases and 5 bases respectively, with 14 bases between them. This CDR3 is 14 amino acids long. CDR3 sequence: CASSSGLGGETQYF. CDR3 DNA: TGTGCCAGCAGCTCGGGACTTGGAGGGGAGACCCAGTACTTC. The full variable domain, rest sourced from reference TRBV7-8 and TRBJ2-5, is GAGVSQSPRYKVAKRGQDVALRCDPISGHVSLFWYQQALGQGPEFLTYFQNEAQLDKSGLPSDRFFAERPEGSVSTLKIQRTQQEDSAVYLCASSSGLGGETQYFGPGTRLLVL.

The chain employs TRBV5-1 and TRBJ2-7, with TRBD1 identical over 8 bases. The CDR3 is 13 amino acids. The trim removed 4 bases at V and 3 bases at J, leaving 3 bases unmatched. The V gene's germline CDR1 is SGHRS and CDR2 YFSETQ. The DNA of the CDR3 is TGCGCCAGCAGCAATGGACAGGGCTACGAGCAGTACTTC. Residues: CASSNGQGYEQYF.

V usage is TRBV5-1 and J usage is TRBJ2-7; perhaps TRBD1 as D (5 bases). This CDR3 comprises 16 residues. V shed 3 bases and J shed 1 base, with 17 bases lying between them. Germline CDR1 reads SGHRS; CDR2 reads YFSETQ. DNA for the CDR3: TGCGCCAGCAGCTCATCCCGACAGTCTTCTTCCTACGAGCAGTACTTC. It codes for CASSSSRQSSSYEQYF.

The gene calls are TRBV27 and TRBJ2-3; 14 nucleotides line up with TRBD2. Germline V gives CDR1 MNHEY, CDR2 SMNVEV (reference sequence). The V gene end was trimmed by 8 bases and the J gene end by 4 bases; junction bases not matched to a gene: 8. The CDR3 spans 16 residues. The CDR3, as DNA: TGTGCCAGCGCACTACCGGGACTAGCGGGGGCAGATACGCAGTATTTT. Amino acids: CASALPGLAGADTQYF.

The chain combines TRBV5-1 with TRBJ1-1; no clear D gene. V lost 0 bases and J 1 base, leaving 7 bases between the germline ends. CDR1 is SGHRS and CDR2 is YFSETQ in the germline V gene. The CDR3 contains 14 residues. The CDR3 DNA follows: TGCGCCAGCAGCTTGGATACCAGGAACACTGAAGCTTTCTTT. Translation gives CASSLDTRNTEAFF.

The rearrangement links TRBV2 to TRBJ1-2, with unresolved D. Germline CDR1 is SNHLY and CDR2 is FYNNEI. Trimming took 8 bases from V and 8 from J, leaving 24 bases between them. This CDR3 is 15 amino acids long. DNA of the CDR3: TGTGCCAGCGGGGAGCAATCCGGGTCCCGAGGGGGCTACACCTTC. Protein: CASGEQSGSRGGYTF.

The rearrangement joins TRBV27 to TRBJ1-6, with 10 bases fitting TRBD1. CDR3 length equals 13 residues. Germline-derived CDR1 and CDR2 are MNHEY and SMNVEV (reference sequence). Germline trimming cut 10 bases from V and 10 bases from J; bases unmatched to any gene: 7. CDR3 DNA: TGTGCCAATCCGGGACAGGGGCAATCACCCCTCCACTTT. Its translation is CANPGQGQSPLHF.

V gene TRBV6-1 combines with J gene TRBJ2-3; D is possibly TRBD2 (5 bases). Looked up from germline, CDR1 is MNHNS and CDR2 is SASEGT. Trimming took off 0 bases at V and 2 bases at J, with 6 bases between the two ends. The CDR3 spans 14 residues. The CDR3 loop reads CASSEAGVTDTQYF. CDR3 nucleotide sequence: TGTGCCAGCAGTGAAGCGGGAGTCACAGATACGCAGTATTTT.

The CDR3 loop is CASSSGSIRTEAFF. CDR3 in DNA: TGTGCCAGCAGCTCTGGTAGTATCCGGACTGAAGCTTTCTTT. V is TRBV11-2 and J is TRBJ1-1; D gene ambiguous. The V gene's germline CDR1 is SGHAT and CDR2 FQNNGV. V lost 4 bases and J 5 bases, leaving 14 bases between the germline ends. This CDR3 region has 14 residues.

The V gene is TRBV6-5, the J gene TRBJ2-1; D call uncertain. Germline CDR1 is MNHEY and CDR2 is SVGAGI. V gave up 7 bases and J gave up 2 bases, with 9 bases separating them. The CDR3 extends over 13 amino acids. CDR3 bases: TGTGCCAGCACCGCCGGTCCCTACAATGAGCAGTTCTTC. It specifies CASTAGPYNEQFF.

CDR3 nucleotides: TGCGCCAGCAGCCAATCTTTGACAGACCAGCCCCAGCATTTT. It encodes CASSQSLTDQPQHF. This chain links TRBV4-1 with TRBJ1-5, with D tentatively TRBD1 (5 bases). The CDR3 spans 14 residues. CDR1 MGHRA and CDR2 YSYEKL come from the germline V gene. V was clipped by 2 bases and J by 7 bases, with 12 bases between them.

V usage is TRBV29-1 and J usage is TRBJ2-4, with 9 nucleotides matching TRBD1. The CDR3 totals 13 residues. Per the germline V gene, CDR1 is SQVTM and CDR2 is ANQGSEA. V was pared by 7 bases and J by 2 bases, with 3 bases of the junction left unmatched. DNA for the CDR3: TGCAGCGCGGGGACAGGGTCCAAAAACATTCAGTACTTC. It translates to CSAGTGSKNIQYF.

The V and J genes are TRBV4-2 and TRBJ1-3; 8 positions agree with TRBD1. Germline-derived CDR1 and CDR2 are LGHNA and YNFKEQ. The length of the CDR3 is 13 residues. V was clipped by 5 bases and J by 7 bases; unmatched bases: 4. The CDR3 bases are TGTGCCAGCAGCGACAGGGGATGGAACACCATATATTTT. This codes for CASSDRGWNTIYF.

This clone was recorded once. This chain connects TRBV15 to TRBJ1-5; the D is unclear. Trimming cost V 6 bases and J 0 bases, with 9 bases left between them. The CDR3 spans 14 residues. The germline V gene has CDR1 LNHNV and CDR2 YYDKDF (reference sequence). CDR3 amino acids: CATSSTYSNQPQHF. The CDR3 DNA sequence: TGTGCCACCAGTTCGACATATAGCAATCAGCCCCAGCATTTT.

In this sample, this clone turned up a few times. The rearrangement links TRBV10-2 to TRBJ1-5; D uncertain. Germline CDR1 is WSHSY and CDR2 is SAAADI. The V gene lost 2 bases and the J gene lost 10 bases, with 6 bases spanning the gap. CDR3 length: 11 residues. In nucleotides, the CDR3 is TGCGCCAGCAGTGAGGAGGGTCCCCAGCATTTT. Translation gives CASSEEGPQHF.

Concerning this clone itself: Relative to the germline gene, one junction end is altered; a read error may explain this. This rearrangement joins TRBV7-7 to TRBJ2-1; TRBD2 agrees at 8 bases. CDR1 and CDR2 (germline): SSHAT, FNYEAQ (reference sequence). The CDR3 is 15 amino acids. CDR3 amino acids: CASSQGGGRRGEQFF. The CDR3 region has the DNA TGTGCTAGCAGCCAGGGTGGCGGGAGGAGGGGCGAGCAGTTCTTC.

The genes are TRBV30 and TRBJ2-5, with 9 bases aligning to TRBD1. In germline, CDR1 is GTSNPN, CDR2 SVGIG (reference sequence). The junction had 10 bases not matched to a gene; V was cut back by 1 base and J by 1 base. This CDR3 is built from 17 residues. DNA for the CDR3: TGTGCCTGGAGTGCCCTGGGGTGGGACAGGGCCCAAGAGACCCAGTACTTC. Its translation: CAWSALGWDRAQETQYF.

The chain recombines TRBV19 with TRBJ2-3, with TRBD2 matching 8 bases. The junction had 7 bases not matched to a gene; V was cut back by 9 bases and J by 5 bases. Germline lookup yields CDR1 LNHDA and CDR2 SQIVND (reference sequence). The CDR3 length is 13 residues. The CDR3 is CASRGGLQDTQYF. CDR3 coding DNA: TGTGCCAGCCGCGGGGGGCTTCAAGATACGCAGTATTTT.

The chain couples TRBV5-4 to TRBJ1-2, with a weak D call TRBD1 (6 bases). Germline loops: CDR1 SGHNT, CDR2 YYREEE (reference sequence). The CDR3 spans 14 residues. Trimming shortened V by 4 bases and J by 8 bases, and 18 bases separated the two germline ends. The CDR3 spells CASSLPTRGLGYTF. CDR3 in DNA: TGTGCCAGCAGCCTACCGACAAGGGGGTTAGGCTACACCTTC.